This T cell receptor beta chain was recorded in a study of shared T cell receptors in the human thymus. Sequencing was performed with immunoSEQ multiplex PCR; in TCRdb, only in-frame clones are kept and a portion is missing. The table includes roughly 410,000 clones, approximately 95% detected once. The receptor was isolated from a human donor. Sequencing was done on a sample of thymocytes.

CDR3 region: CASSLQGWDTEAFF. DNA for the CDR3: TGTGCCAGCAGTTTGCAGGGCTGGGACACTGAAGCTTTCTTT. The chain joins TRBV28 to TRBJ1-1, with TRBD1 as a possible D gene (5 bases). The CDR3 is made up of 14 amino acids. Germline CDR1 reads MDHEN; CDR2 reads SYDVKM. V was clipped by 3 bases and J by 3 bases, with 11 bases between them.